This T cell receptor (beta chain) was recorded in a study of OX40 agonist ivuxolimab in advanced cancers. Notes on the study in general: The expanded peripheral T cells' antigen specificity was not determined.

The CDR3 runs 12 residues. Germline CDR1 SGHAT, CDR2 FQNNGV. V was trimmed by 5 bases and J by 4 bases, leaving 9 bases between them. This clone came up once. Its antigen remains unidentified. Using immunoSEQ multiplex PCR, the repertoire was profiled, and TCRdb retains in-frame clones only, with some absent. The data show 65,000 to 80,000 clones, around 92% seen once. The chain combines TRBV11-2 with TRBJ2-7, with a tentative D call TRBD1 (5 bases). The specimen was CD4+ or CD8+ T cells sorted from blood, collected in a trial of the OX40 agonist ivuxolimab. The receptor's source is an adult with an advanced solid tumor such as melanoma, head and neck, liver or kidney cancer. The CDR3 DNA reads as TGTGCCAGCAGCCTAGGGGTTTACGAGCAGTACTTC. It specifies CASSLGVYEQYF.